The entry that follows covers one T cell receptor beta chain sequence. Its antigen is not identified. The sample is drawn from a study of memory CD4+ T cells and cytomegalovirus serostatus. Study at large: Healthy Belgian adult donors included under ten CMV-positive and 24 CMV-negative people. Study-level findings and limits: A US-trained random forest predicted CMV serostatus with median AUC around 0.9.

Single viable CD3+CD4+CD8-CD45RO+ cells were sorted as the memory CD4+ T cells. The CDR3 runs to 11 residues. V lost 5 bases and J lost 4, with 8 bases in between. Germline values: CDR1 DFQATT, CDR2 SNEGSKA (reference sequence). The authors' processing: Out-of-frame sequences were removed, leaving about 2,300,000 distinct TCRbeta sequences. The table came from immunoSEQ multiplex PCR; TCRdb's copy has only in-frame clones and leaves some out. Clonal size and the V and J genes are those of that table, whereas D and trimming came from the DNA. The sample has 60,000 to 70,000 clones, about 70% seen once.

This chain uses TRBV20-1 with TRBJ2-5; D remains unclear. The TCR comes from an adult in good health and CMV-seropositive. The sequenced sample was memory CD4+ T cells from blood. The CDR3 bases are TGCAGTGCTTTGGAAGGAGAGACCCAGTACTTC. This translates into CSALEGETQYF.